This TCR beta chain derives from a study of identical twins. TCRdb fed the 5' RACE reads into MiXCR, producing one record per CDR3 protein. Of about 530,000 distinct CDR3 sequences listed, about a fifth are singletons. Per the germline V gene, CDR1 is SGHDN and CDR2 is FVKESK. V lost 1 base, J lost 1 base, and 13 bases lay in between. This CDR3 comprises 16 residues. These data also formed part of another study, on yellow fever vaccine responses in identical twins.

Specimen: CD4+ T cells sorted from blood. The V and J genes are TRBV14 and TRBJ2-5; D may be TRBD2 (6 bases). This TCR was sampled from a woman aged 18 to 35 in good health. CDR3 protein: CASSQGPRLVQETQYF. The CDR3 bases are TGTGCCAGCAGCCAAGGCCCCCGACTAGTCCAAGAGACCCAGTACTTC.